This TCR beta chain appears in the sequencing data of a study of cytomegalovirus exposure and HLA in healthy donors. PCR primers comprised 60 Vbeta and 13 Jbeta primers. In the source study's methods: In a later analysis, 80 million to 100 million unique TCR beta chains included roughly 11 million shared by two or more donors. Libraries were prepared by immunoSEQ multiplex PCR; TCRdb keeps only in-frame clonotypes and omits some of them. That table gives V, J and clone size, and the DNA gave D and trimming. The data contain around 150,000 clones, over 60% of them singletons. Points on this clone: Its specificity is not known.

General observations from the study: A later analysis showed TCR association rates differing by HLA locus, peaking at DRB1 and lowest at HLA-C. Associated with cytomegalovirus, according to the listing, were around 160 TCR beta chains. Indistinguishable V segments such as TRBV6-2 and TRBV6-3 were excluded.

The CDR3 is made up of 14 amino acids. Trimming removed 7 bases at V and 0 bases at J, with 11 bases between. CDR1 SGHNT and CDR2 YYREEE come from the germline V gene (reference sequence). V and J are TRBV5-4 and TRBJ2-1; a weak D match, TRBD1 (6 bases). Sequenced input: PBMCs. The receptor was isolated from a woman aged 25 to 39 in good health and CMV-seronegative. Here the CDR3 DNA reads TGTGCCAGCGGCGCACAGGGCTCCTACAATGAGCAGTTCTTC. Translated: CASGAQGSYNEQFF.